This is a list of T cell receptor beta chains from one sample in a study of Graves' ophthalmopathy and Graves' hyperthyroidism. TCRdb analysed the multiplex PCR reads with MiXCR anew, one entry per CDR3 protein. This sample has hundreds of thousands of distinct CDR3 sequences, with roughly two fifths found just once. The sequenced sample consisted of peripheral blood. The origin of the receptors is an adult man with Graves' ophthalmopathy. CDR3s include the opening cysteine and the closing phenylalanine or tryptophan. A D gene is named only where the DNA matches it firmly. Only part of the rows carry a size: once, few, many, or a class if the clone is expanded.

j_call,v_call,clone_size,d_call,cdr3_nt,cdr3_aa
TRBJ1-6,TRBV10-3,many,TRBD1,TGTGCCGCCCGGGACAGGGGCGGTTCACCCCTCCACTTT,CAARDRGGSPLHF
TRBJ1-4,TRBV6-6,few,NA,TGTGCCAGCAGTTATATCGGGGCGCCTAATGAAAAACTGTTTTTT,CASSYIGAPNEKLFF
TRBJ2-2,TRBV4-2,NA,NA,TGTGCCAGCAGCCAAGATGCGTCGGCTAGTAGGACCGGGGAGCTGTTTTTT,CASSQDASASRTGELFF
TRBJ1-4,TRBV6-4,few,NA,TGTGCCAGCAAGGACAAAGCTAATGAAAAACTGTTTTTT,CASKDKANEKLFF
TRBJ1-6,TRBV2,many,NA,TGTGCCAGCAAAACAGGGTACTCTTCACCCCTCCACTTT,CASKTGYSSPLHF
TRBJ2-5,TRBV5-6,many,NA,TGTGCCAGCAGCCCGCCATCGGTCCAAGAGACCCAGTACTTC,CASSPPSVQETQYF
TRBJ1-2,TRBV20-1,NA,NA,TGCAGTGCTACAGGCTCAGAGAACCATGGCTACACCTTC,CSATGSENHGYTF
TRBJ2-7,TRBV4-3,few,TRBD1,TGCGCCAGCAGCCAGGAGGGACAGGGACCCTACGAGCAGTACTTC,CASSQEGQGPYEQYF
TRBJ2-2,TRBV24-1,few,NA,TGTGCCACCAGTGTAAACAGGGAAGTGTCGATTTCGGGGGAGCTGTTTTTT,CATSVNREVSISGELFF
TRBJ2-7,TRBV7-2,few,TRBD2,TGTGCCAGCAGCTTAATGGCTAGCGGGATTTACGAGCAGTACTTC,CASSLMASGIYEQYF
TRBJ2-5,TRBV7-2,many,NA,TGTGCCAGCAGCACGGATGGGTACCAAGAGACCCAGTACTTC,CASSTDGYQETQYF
TRBJ2-7,TRBV5-1,NA,NA,TGCGCCAGCAGCTTTGAGGGGACATACTCCTACGAGCAGTACTTC,CASSFEGTYSYEQYF
TRBJ2-5,TRBV10-3,few,TRBD2,TGTGCCATCAGTGACCCCCGCCGCGGACGGGGGGAAGAGACCCAGTACTTC,CAISDPRRGRGEETQYF
TRBJ2-5,TRBV7-8,NA,TRBD1,TGCGCCAGCAGCACCCGGACAGGGAGCCAGACCCAGTACTTC,CASSTRTGSQTQYF
TRBJ1-1,TRBV19,NA,NA,TGTGCCAGTAGTACAGGGGAGTCCACTGAAGCTTTCTTT,CASSTGESTEAFF
TRBJ1-5,TRBV24-1,many,TRBD1,TGTGCCAGCAGTGATCGACAGGGAAATCAGCCCCAGCATTTT,CASSDRQGNQPQHF
TRBJ2-5,TRBV5-5,many,NA,TGTGCCAGCGAGCTTGGAGGCAGACGAGAGACCCAGTACTTC,CASELGGRRETQYF
TRBJ2-7,TRBV3-1,NA,NA,TGTGCCAGCGGCCAAGAGATAGTTCGCGGCGAGCAGTACTTC,CASGQEIVRGEQYF
TRBJ1-5,TRBV6-6,few,NA,TGTGCCAGCAGTTACTCTAACAATCAGCCCCAGCATTTT,CASSYSNNQPQHF
TRBJ2-7,TRBV2,NA,TRBD2,TGTGCCAGCAGAGCTGGGGCTTCTAGCGGGAGTCCCTACGAGCAGTACTTC,CASRAGASSGSPYEQYF
TRBJ2-2,TRBV7-2,many,NA,TGTGCCAGCAGCCCAGAAGGCGGGGAGCTGTTTTTT,CASSPEGGELFF
TRBJ2-7,TRBV20-1,NA,NA,TGCAGTGCGCGTCGGGACCTCTCCTACGAGCAGTACTTC,CSARRDLSYEQYF
TRBJ2-7,TRBV7-9,many,TRBD1,TGTGCCAGCAGCCCCGACAGGGCCAACGAGCAGTACTTC,CASSPDRANEQYF
TRBJ2-7,TRBV10-3,many,TRBD1,TGTGCCATCAGGGCGGGACAGGGGTCCTACGAGCAGTACTTC,CAIRAGQGSYEQYF
TRBJ2-6,TRBV7-9,NA,TRBD1,TGTGCCAGCAGCTATACGACAGGGGGGGTTAAAAGGGCCAACGTCCTGACTTTC,CASSYTTGGVKRANVLTF
TRBJ2-7,TRBV7-9,NA,NA,TGTGCCAGCAGCTTAATAGCCGGGGAGGAGCAGTACTTC,CASSLIAGEEQYF
TRBJ2-5,TRBV4-2,NA,TRBD2,TGTGCCAGCAGCCAACTGACTAGCGGGGGTATCGGGGAGACCCAGTACTTC,CASSQLTSGGIGETQYF
TRBJ1-2,TRBV15,NA,NA,TGTGCCACCAGCAGAGTGAGGCGGGATAGAGGATATGGCTACACCTTC,CATSRVRRDRGYGYTF
TRBJ1-5,TRBV2,NA,TRBD1,TGTGCCTGGACCACCGGGACAGCCAGCAATCAGCCCCAGCATTTT,CAWTTGTASNQPQHF
TRBJ2-5,TRBV7-2,NA,NA,TGTGCCAGCAGTTTATACCTTGGGGCAGAAGTGGAGACCCAGTACTTC,CASSLYLGAEVETQYF
TRBJ1-5,TRBV24-1,NA,TRBD1,TGTGCCAGCAGTGCCTTAGGCGGGACAGGCTCAAATCAGCCCCAGCATTTT,CASSALGGTGSNQPQHF
TRBJ1-4,TRBV5-1,NA,NA,TGCGCCAGCAGCTTGTCATCTGGTGAAAAACTGGTTTTT,CASSLSSGEKLVF
TRBJ2-5,TRBV10-3,NA,TRBD2,TGTGCCAGCAGGTCCCTAGCGGGGGGGCAGAACGGAGAGACCCAGTACTTC,CASRSLAGGQNGETQYF
TRBJ2-5,TRBV10-3,once,NA,TGTGCCATCAGTGACACGTCAAAGACCCAGTACTTC,CAISDTSKTQYF
TRBJ1-2,TRBV28,NA,NA,TGTGCCACCTCCGGGGGGCCGGGCTATGGCTACACCTTC,CATSGGPGYGYTF
TRBJ1-1,TRBV10-3,few,NA,TGTGCCAGCAGTTCACGACCACAGGGCACGAACACTGAAGCTTTCTTT,CASSSRPQGTNTEAFF
TRBJ2-7,TRBV7-6,once,NA,TGTGCCAGCAGCTCCGGGACCAAGAATGACTACGAGCAGTACTTC,CASSSGTKNDYEQYF
TRBJ1-1,TRBV25-1,few,NA,TGTGCCAGCAGTTTGTACCGAGGGGTGAACACTGAAGCTTTCTTT,CASSLYRGVNTEAFF
TRBJ1-4,TRBV14,NA,NA,TGTGCCAGCAGCCTCTCAGGGTTACCTAATGAAAAACTGTTTTTT,CASSLSGLPNEKLFF